The 8 T cell receptor beta chains below were found in one sample sequenced in a study of regulatory T cells in long-lasting Graves disease. Both iRepertoire HTBI primers and Arm-PCR of CDR3 regions were used to build the TCR beta libraries. TCRdb re-derived calls from the multiplex PCR reads in MiXCR, one entry per CDR3 protein. The data show about 660,000 distinct CDR3 sequences, 25% to 35% seen once. The time point: persistent/refractory GD, antithyroid drugs over 5 years with positive TRAb. Extracted RNA from PBMCs served as the source of the TCR library. Source: peripheral blood mononuclear cells (PBMCs), taken when the disease was refractory, from a patient treated with antithyroid drugs. Source of these receptors: a female donor with Graves disease.

The chain joins TRBV7-2 to TRBJ2-5; TRBD1 matches at 12 bases. J gave up 5 bases and V 7 bases, and 11 bases lay outside the gene matches. Germline V gene data show CDR1 as SGHTA and CDR2 as FQGNSA. This CDR3 is 16 amino acids long. CDR3: CASNTPGTGGFETQYF. As DNA, the CDR3 is TGTGCCAGCAACACTCCCGGGACAGGGGGCTTTGAGACCCAGTACTTC.

Note on this clonotype: This may be a read error, as it is one base from a much larger clone. The chain has TRBV15 and TRBJ2-5; D not certain. Trimming took off 1 base at V and 4 bases at J, with 1 base between the two ends. The CDR3 runs to 11 residues. The germline V gene has CDR1 LNHNV and CDR2 YYDKDF (reference sequence). The DNA for the CDR3 is TGTGCCACCAGCAGAGGAGAGACCCAGTACTTC. Its protein product is CATSRGETQYF.

This chain uses TRBV6-1 with TRBJ2-2, with D unclear. V lost 8 bases and J 10 bases, leaving 14 bases between the germline ends. CDR1 MNHNS and CDR2 SASEGT come from the germline V gene. CDR3 length: 12 residues. CDR3 residues: CASGTRGEELFF. Written as DNA, the CDR3 is TGTGCCAGCGGAACGAGAGGCGAGGAGCTGTTTTTT.

This clonotype appeared a few times. The genes are TRBV29-1 and TRBJ1-4; D gene ambiguous. The CDR3 runs 10 residues. Trimming removed 7 bases from V and 6 bases from J, with 6 bases in between. Germline V gene lookup returns CDR1 SQVTM and CDR2 ANQGSEA. The CDR3 nucleotides are TGCAGCGGTCTTGATGAAAAACTGTTTTTT. Its protein product is CSGLDEKLFF.

This clonotype was picked up a small number of times. The chain has TRBV2 and TRBJ2-7; TRBD2 matches at 7 bases. V was pared by 5 bases and J by 0 bases, with 4 bases of the junction left unmatched. Germline V gene sequence: CDR1 SNHLY, CDR2 FYNNEI. The CDR3 has 14 residues. The CDR3 nucleotides read TGTGCCAGCAGTCGGACTAGACACTCCTACGAGCAGTACTTC. Its protein product is CASSRTRHSYEQYF.

In regard to this clonotype: The junction departs from the called germline gene at one end, perhaps through a read error. The CDR3 DNA reads as TGTGCCAGCAGTTTAGTCGGTGGGACCGGGGAGCTGTTTTTT. This translates into CASSLVGGTGELFF. The J gene is TRBJ2-2, the V gene TRBV11-2; no firm D call. This CDR3 is built from 14 residues. CDR1 is SGHAT, CDR2 FQNNGV, per germline. The whole variable domain, filled in from reference TRBV11-2 and TRBJ2-2, reads EAGVAQSPRYKIIEKRQSVAFWCNPISGHATLYWYQQILGQGPKLLIQFQNNGVVDDSQLPKDRFSAERLKGVDSTLKIQPAKLEDSAVYLCASSLVGGTGELFFGEGSRLTVL.

This chain joins TRBV30 and TRBJ1-2; 7 bases agree with TRBD1. The V gene end was trimmed by 1 base and the J gene end by 8 bases; junction bases not matched to a gene: 13. The CDR3 spans 15 residues. Per the germline V gene, CDR1 is GTSNPN and CDR2 is SVGIG (reference sequence). The CDR3 bases are TGTGCCTGGAGTGGAGGGGACAGTTTCGCATCGGGCTACACCTTC. Translated: CAWSGGDSFASGYTF.

The V and J genes are TRBV11-2 and TRBJ1-1; D gene ambiguous. The germline gives CDR1 SGHAT, CDR2 FQNNGV. V was shortened by 1 base and J by 1 base, with 16 bases between the two germline ends. This CDR3 spans 17 amino acids. CDR3 residues: CASSLVIPLDGNTEAFF. CDR3 coding DNA: TGTGCCAGCAGCTTAGTAATCCCCCTTGACGGGAACACTGAAGCTTTCTTT.